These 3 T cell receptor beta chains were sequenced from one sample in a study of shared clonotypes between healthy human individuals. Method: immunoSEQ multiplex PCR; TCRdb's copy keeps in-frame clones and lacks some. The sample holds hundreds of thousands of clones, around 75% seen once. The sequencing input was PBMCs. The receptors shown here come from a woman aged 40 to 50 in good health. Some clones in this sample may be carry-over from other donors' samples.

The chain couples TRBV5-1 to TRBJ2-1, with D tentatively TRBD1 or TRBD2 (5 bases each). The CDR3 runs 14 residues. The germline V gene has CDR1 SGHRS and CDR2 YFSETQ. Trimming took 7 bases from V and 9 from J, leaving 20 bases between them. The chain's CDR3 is CASSNGSPGTEQFF. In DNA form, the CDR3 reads TGCGCCAGCTCCAATGGAAGTCCCGGGACTGAGCAGTTCTTC. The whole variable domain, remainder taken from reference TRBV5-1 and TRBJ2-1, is KAGVTQTPRYLIKTRGQQVTLSCSPISGHRSVSWYQQTPGQGLQFLFEYFSETQRNKGNFPGRFSGRQFSNSRSEMNVSTLELGDSALYLCASSNGSPGTEQFFGPGTRLTVL.

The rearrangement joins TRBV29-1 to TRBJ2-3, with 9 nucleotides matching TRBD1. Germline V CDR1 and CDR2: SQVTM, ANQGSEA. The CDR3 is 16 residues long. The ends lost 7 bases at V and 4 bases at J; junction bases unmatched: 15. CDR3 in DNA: TGCAGCGGCGGTGGGACAGGGTTGAGCAGGGCAGATACGCAGTATTTT. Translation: CSGGGTGLSRADTQYF.

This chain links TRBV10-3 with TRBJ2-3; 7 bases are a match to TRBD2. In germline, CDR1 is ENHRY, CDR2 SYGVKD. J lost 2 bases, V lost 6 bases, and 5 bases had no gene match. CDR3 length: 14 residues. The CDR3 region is CAIRPSGVTDTQYF. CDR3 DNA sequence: TGTGCCATCAGACCCAGCGGGGTCACAGATACGCAGTATTTT.